The 15 T cell receptor beta chains below all came from one sample that was sequenced in a study of T cell changes during pregnancy in multiple sclerosis. Repertoires were generated with immunoSEQ multiplex PCR, while TCRdb's copy carries only in-frame clones and drops some. The repertoire holds around 38,000 clones, with roughly 90% as singletons. This specimen was CD8+ T cells from peripheral blood mononuclear cells, taken in the third trimester of pregnancy. These TCRs come from a female donor with multiple sclerosis, enrolled in a pregnancy study.

J is TRBJ2-3 and V is TRBV6-5; TRBD1 might be the D (6 bases). From germline, CDR1 is MNHEY and CDR2 SVGAGI. Trimming took 4 bases from V and 4 from J, leaving 12 bases between them. This CDR3 has 14 amino acids. This CDR3 is CASSFIQGADTQYF. CDR3 DNA sequence: TGTGCCAGCAGTTTCATACAGGGCGCAGATACGCAGTATTTT.

The chain is built from TRBV5-3 and TRBJ2-1; 14 positions agree with TRBD2. TRBV5-3 has ORF status, its function being uncertain. With 2 bases clipped from V and 10 bases from J, the junction kept 20 bases outside the gene matches. The CDR3 contains 20 residues. In nucleotides, the CDR3 is TGTGCCAGAAGCTTTAAAATCCCCAACCGGGGACTAGCGGGAGCCAGGGAGCAGTTCTTC. Protein sequence: CARSFKIPNRGLAGAREQFF.

Notes on this clone: A junction end diverges from the germline sequence, so it may reflect a read error. This rearrangement joins TRBV11-1 to TRBJ2-7; D gene unclear. Per germline, CDR1 SGHAT and CDR2 FQDESV (reference sequence). CDR3 length: 14 residues. This chain's CDR3 is CASSFRDSSYVQYF. The CDR3 nucleotides are TGTGCCAGCAGCTTCCGTGACTCTTCCTACGTGCAGTACTTC. The full variable domain, completed using reference TRBV11-1 and TRBJ2-7, is EAEVAQSPRYKITEKSQAVAFWCDPISGHATLYWYRQILGQGPELLVQFQDESVVDDSQLPKDRFSAERLKGVDSTLKIQPAELGDSAMYLCASSFRDSSYVQYFGPGTRLTVT.

The chain uses TRBV28 and TRBJ1-1; the D gene is possibly TRBD1 (5 bases). This CDR3 has 12 residues. Germline V CDR1 and CDR2: MDHEN, SYDVKM. Trimming left V 8 bases short and J 4 bases short, with 11 bases between. The CDR3 region has the DNA TGTGCCAGCCTCAGGGTGGCCACTGAAGCTTTCTTT. This gives the protein CASLRVATEAFF. Looking up the rest from reference TRBV28 and TRBJ1-1 gives the full variable domain: DVKVTQSSRYLVKRTGEKVFLECVQDMDHENMFWYRQDPGLGLRLIYFSYDVKMKEKGDIPEGYSVSREKKERFSLILESASTNQTSMYLCASLRVATEAFFGQGTRLTVV.

The chain has TRBV5-4 and TRBJ2-5; TRBD1 matches at 7 bases. Germline CDR1 is SGHNT and CDR2 is YYREEE (reference sequence). Trimming took 4 bases from V and 2 from J; bases not matched to a gene: 2. The CDR3 loop spans 13 amino acids. Here the CDR3 reads CASSLGQQETQYF. DNA of the CDR3: TGTGCCAGCAGCCTGGGACAGCAAGAGACCCAGTACTTC.

J is TRBJ2-7 and V is TRBV5-1; maybe TRBD1 (5 bases). Germline values: CDR1 SGHRS, CDR2 YFSETQ. V lost 0 bases, J lost 6 bases, and 13 bases lay in between. The CDR3 has 14 amino acids. CDR3 loop: CASSLATGRSEQYF. The CDR3 region has the DNA TGCGCCAGCAGCTTGGCCACAGGTAGGAGCGAGCAGTACTTC.

The chain combines TRBV29-1 with TRBJ1-2; 10 positions match TRBD1. CDR3 length equals 13 residues. V dropped 7 bases and J dropped 2; count of bases not matched to a gene: 4. CDR1 SQVTM and CDR2 ANQGSEA come from the germline V gene. The CDR3 is CSAPGQGNYGYTF. CDR3 coding DNA: TGCAGCGCGCCGGGACAGGGGAACTATGGCTACACCTTC.

This clone came up many times. V usage is TRBV27 and J usage is TRBJ2-7; D unclear. The CDR3 runs to 11 residues. V shed 2 bases and J shed 5 bases, with 4 bases lying between them. CDR1 is MNHEY, CDR2 SMNVEV, per germline (reference sequence). Here the CDR3 DNA reads TGTGCCAGCAGTTTAACAAACGAGCAGTACTTC. It is translated as CASSLTNEQYF.

V is TRBV7-9 and J is TRBJ2-1; 8 bases match TRBD1. Germline values: CDR1 SEHNR, CDR2 FQNEAQ (reference sequence). This CDR3 comprises 15 residues. V was clipped by 1 base and J by 8 bases; unmatched bases: 7. The CDR3 loop reads CASSLGTGTPYEQFF. The CDR3 DNA reads TGTGCCAGCAGCTTAGGGACAGGGACTCCCTATGAGCAGTTCTTC.

The chain carries TRBV19 and TRBJ2-1; 7 nucleotides align to TRBD2. V was pared by 3 bases and J by 8 bases, with 10 bases of the junction left unmatched. CDR3 length: 15 amino acids. Per germline, CDR1 LNHDA and CDR2 SQIVND (reference sequence). The CDR3 DNA reads as TGTGCCAGTAGTATTCAGGCGGGAGTATGGGATGAGCAGTTCTTC. Its protein product is CASSIQAGVWDEQFF.

The rearrangement joins TRBV4-2 to TRBJ1-4; no definite D call. The germline gives CDR1 LGHNA, CDR2 YNFKEQ. CDR3 length: 15 amino acids. V was clipped by 1 base and J by 7 bases, with 13 bases between them. The CDR3 reads CASSQAPGSGEKLFF. CDR3 DNA sequence: TGTGCCAGCAGCCAAGCCCCCGGGAGCGGTGAAAAACTGTTTTTT.

CDR3 sequence: CASRTEQVGDEQFF. The CDR3 DNA is TGTGCCAGCAGGACAGAACAGGTCGGCGATGAGCAGTTCTTC. J is TRBJ2-1 and V is TRBV28; D perhaps matches TRBD1 (5 bases). V was trimmed by 6 bases and J by 8 bases, leaving 17 bases between them. Germline-derived CDR1 and CDR2 are MDHEN and SYDVKM. The CDR3 has 14 amino acids.

This chain joins TRBV9 and TRBJ2-1, with TRBD2 identical over 12 bases. The V segment lost 4 bases and the J segment 0 bases; nucleotides outside the gene matches: 5. CDR1 is SGDLS, CDR2 YYNGEE, per germline. This CDR3 spans 17 amino acids. The DNA of the CDR3 is TGTGCCAGCAGCCAATCGACTAGCGGGAGCTCCTACAATGAGCAGTTCTTC. Translation gives CASSQSTSGSSYNEQFF.

This chain connects TRBV5-6 to TRBJ1-1; perhaps TRBD1 as D (6 bases). The germline V gene has CDR1 SGHDT and CDR2 YYEEEE. V dropped 4 bases and J dropped 7 bases, with 8 bases sitting between them. The CDR3 runs 11 residues. The CDR3 here is CASSAGVEAFF. CDR3 nucleotide sequence: TGTGCCAGCAGCGCAGGGGTTGAAGCTTTCTTT.

J is TRBJ2-1 and V is TRBV25-1; D may be TRBD1 (6 bases). The CDR3 is made up of 16 amino acids. The V gene's germline CDR1 is MGHDK and CDR2 SYGVNS. V was clipped by 4 bases and J by 0 bases, with 13 bases between them. The CDR3 DNA sequence: TGTGCCAGCAGTGGGTACAGGGCGGGCTCCTACAATGAGCAGTTCTTC. This encodes CASSGYRAGSYNEQFF.